The following is a TCR beta chain sequence with its context. Its cognate antigen is unknown. These data are taken from a study of blood T cells in healthy people across ages. General observations from the study: Unsorted PBMC material precluded a definitive naive versus antigen-experienced comparison.

A second PCR, run for roughly 7 to 11 cycles, used a sample-barcoded 5' primer plus a J-beta primer mix. A template-switch adaptor containing 12 random nucleotides labeled each cDNA molecule. MiXCR, applied by TCRdb to the 5' RACE reads, yields one record per CDR3 protein. This repertoire shows about 830,000 distinct CDR3 sequences, about 59% found once; its top ten account for about a quarter. Around 10 milliliters of peripheral blood were drawn from each donor. Sequencing was performed on blood. The TCR was taken from a man aged 30-40 years in good health.

The CDR3 DNA follows: TGTGCCAGCAGTCGACAGGGGGCAAGTGAGCAGTTCTTC. Translating gives CASSRQGASEQFF. The chain couples TRBV12-3 or TRBV12-4 to TRBJ2-1; TRBD1 matches at 10 bases. Trimming took 5 bases from V and 9 from J; bases not matched to a gene: 4. The CDR3 runs to 13 residues.